This TCR beta chain comes out of a study of graft-versus-host responses after intestinal transplantation. Overall study results and limits: High graft-versus-host to host-versus-graft clonal ratios were found in allografts of patients who had graft-donor T cell macrochimerism.

The data were produced by immunoSEQ multiplex PCR, yet TCRdb's version contains in-frame clones alone and is incomplete. The profile shows 20,000 to 25,000 clones, about 45% of them singletons. The authors combined approximately 200,000 CFSE-labeled responder cells with approximately 200,000 irradiated, violet-dye-labeled stimulator cells in plates. Germline CDR1 and CDR2: GTSNPN and SVGIG (reference sequence). The CDR3 has 13 residues. V lost 0 bases, J lost 8 bases, and 14 bases lay in between. Sample: alloreactive CD8+ T cells from a mixed lymphocyte reaction culture, taken before transplantation. Subset meaning: CFSE-low proliferating T cells sorted from roughly six-day pre-transplant mixed lymphocyte reaction (GvH or HvG direction). The chain is built from TRBV30 and TRBJ2-7; D is unresolved. The clonotype comes from a human patient who was an organ donor for intestinal transplantation. The CDR3 nucleotides are TGTGCCTGGAGTGTAAACTTGCTCGACAAGCAGTACTTC. As protein: CAWSVNLLDKQYF. Looking up the rest from reference TRBV30 and TRBJ2-7 gives the full variable domain: SQTIHQWPATLVQPVGSPLSLECTVEGTSNPNLYWYRQAAGRGLQLLFYSVGIGQISSEVPQNLSASRPQDRQFILSSKKLLLSDSGFYLCAWSVNLLDKQYFGPGTRLTVT.